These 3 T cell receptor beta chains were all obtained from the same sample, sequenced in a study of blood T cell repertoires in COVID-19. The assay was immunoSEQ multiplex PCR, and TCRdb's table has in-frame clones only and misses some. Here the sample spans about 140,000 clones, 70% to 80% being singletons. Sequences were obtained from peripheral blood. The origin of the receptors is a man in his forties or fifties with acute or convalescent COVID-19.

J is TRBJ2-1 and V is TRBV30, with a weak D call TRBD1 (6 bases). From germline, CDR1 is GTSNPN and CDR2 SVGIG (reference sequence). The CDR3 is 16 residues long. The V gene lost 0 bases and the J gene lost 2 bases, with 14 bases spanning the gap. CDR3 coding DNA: TGTGCCTGGAGTGTAACAGGGTTAAGTACCTACAATGAGCAGTTCTTC. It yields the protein CAWSVTGLSTYNEQFF.

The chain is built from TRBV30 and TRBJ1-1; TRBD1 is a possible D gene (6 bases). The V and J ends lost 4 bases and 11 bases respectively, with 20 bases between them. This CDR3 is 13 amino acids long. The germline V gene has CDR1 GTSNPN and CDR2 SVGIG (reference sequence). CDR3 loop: CAWKRAGRGQAFF. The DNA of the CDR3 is TGTGCCTGGAAGCGAGCAGGGAGAGGACAGGCTTTCTTT.

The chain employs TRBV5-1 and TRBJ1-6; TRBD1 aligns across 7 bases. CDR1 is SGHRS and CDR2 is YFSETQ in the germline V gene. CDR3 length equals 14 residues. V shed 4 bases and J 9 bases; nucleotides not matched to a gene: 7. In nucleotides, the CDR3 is TGCGCCAGCAGCGAACCGACAGGGAGTTCACCCCTCCACTTT. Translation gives CASSEPTGSSPLHF.